Below, one T cell receptor (beta chain) is given with its context. The antigen remains unidentified. These data originate in a study of T cell responses to AZD1222 COVID-19 vaccine. Overall study results and limits: Nearly half of spike-specific TCRs reportedly go after variant regions that carry no mutations. Repertoires in all cases were sampled only once the peak T cell response had passed. White British donors predominated, females outnumbered males, and clonal diversity was possibly underestimated.

Some clones are missing from TCRdb's copy, which holds only in-frame ones; the method was immunoSEQ multiplex PCR. In the table there are about 99,000 clones, about 89% of which are singletons. This CDR3 region has 15 residues. CDR1 is MDHEN, CDR2 SYDVKM, per germline. V was cut by 2 bases and J by 1 base, with 10 bases left in between. Sequenced here: peripheral blood, sampled 28 days after the second AZD1222 dose. The chain employs TRBV28 and TRBJ2-3, with D possibly TRBD1 on 5 matching bases. The receptor was derived from an adult who received the AZD1222 COVID-19 vaccine. The CDR3: CASSLQGRGTDTQYF. The CDR3 nucleotides are TGTGCCAGCAGTTTACAGGGTCGGGGCACAGATACGCAGTATTTT.